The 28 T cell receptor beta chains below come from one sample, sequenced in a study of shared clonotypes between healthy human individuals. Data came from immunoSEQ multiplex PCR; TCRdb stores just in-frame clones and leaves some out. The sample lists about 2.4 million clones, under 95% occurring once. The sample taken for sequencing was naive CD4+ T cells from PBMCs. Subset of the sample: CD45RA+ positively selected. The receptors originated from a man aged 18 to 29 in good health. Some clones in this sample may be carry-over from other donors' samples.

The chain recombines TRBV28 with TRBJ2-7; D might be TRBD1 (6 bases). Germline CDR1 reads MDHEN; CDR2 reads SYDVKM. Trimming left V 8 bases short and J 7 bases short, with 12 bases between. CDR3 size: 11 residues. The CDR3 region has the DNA TGTGCCAGCCACCGAGGGGGAGAGCAGTACTTC. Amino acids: CASHRGGEQYF.

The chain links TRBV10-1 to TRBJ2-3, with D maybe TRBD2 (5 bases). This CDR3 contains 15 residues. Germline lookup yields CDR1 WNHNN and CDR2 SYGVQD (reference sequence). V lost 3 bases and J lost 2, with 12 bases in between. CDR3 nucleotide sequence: TGCGCCAGCAGTGATCGGGGAATGCTCACAGATACGCAGTATTTT. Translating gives CASSDRGMLTDTQYF.

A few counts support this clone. The CDR3 is CAWSVRPGTEAFF. CDR3 DNA sequence: TGTGCCTGGAGTGTACGTCCGGGCACTGAAGCTTTCTTT. This rearrangement joins TRBV30 to TRBJ1-1; D call uncertain. The CDR3 is 13 amino acids. The germline V gene encodes CDR1 GTSNPN and CDR2 SVGIG (reference sequence). Deletions cut 0 bases from V and 4 bases from J, with 9 bases between.

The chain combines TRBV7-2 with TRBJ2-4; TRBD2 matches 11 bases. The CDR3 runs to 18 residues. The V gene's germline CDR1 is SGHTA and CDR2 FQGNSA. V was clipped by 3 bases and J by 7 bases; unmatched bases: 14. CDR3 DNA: TGTGCCAGCAGCTTCGGGACTAGCGGAGGCGCCGTCGGGAACATTCAGTACTTC. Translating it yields CASSFGTSGGAVGNIQYF.

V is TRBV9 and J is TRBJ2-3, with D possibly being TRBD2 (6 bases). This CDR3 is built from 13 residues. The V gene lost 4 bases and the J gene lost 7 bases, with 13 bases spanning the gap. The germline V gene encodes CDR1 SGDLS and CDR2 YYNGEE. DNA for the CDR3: TGTGCCAGCAGCCCCGGGACTTATCATACGCAGTATTTT. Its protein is CASSPGTYHTQYF.

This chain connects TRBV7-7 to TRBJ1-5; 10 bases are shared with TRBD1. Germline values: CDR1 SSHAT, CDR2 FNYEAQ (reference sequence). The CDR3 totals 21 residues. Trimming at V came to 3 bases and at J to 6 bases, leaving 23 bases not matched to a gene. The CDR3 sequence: CASSFYSGQGFYRGLFQPQHF. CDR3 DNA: TGTGCCAGCAGCTTTTACTCGGGACAGGGGTTCTACCGAGGTCTTTTTCAGCCCCAGCATTTT.

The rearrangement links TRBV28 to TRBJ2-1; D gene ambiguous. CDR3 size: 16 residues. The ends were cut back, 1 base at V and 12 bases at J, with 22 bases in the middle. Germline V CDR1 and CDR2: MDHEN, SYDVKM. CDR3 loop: CASSLSLLSGTMTQFF. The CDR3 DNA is TGTGCCAGCAGTTTATCTCTGCTATCGGGTACAATGACGCAGTTCTTC.

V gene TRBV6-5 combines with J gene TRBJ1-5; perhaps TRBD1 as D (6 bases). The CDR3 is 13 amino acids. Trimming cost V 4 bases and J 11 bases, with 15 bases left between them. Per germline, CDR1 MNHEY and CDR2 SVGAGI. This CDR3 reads CASSSEQGRSQHF. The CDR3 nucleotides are TGTGCCAGCAGTTCGGAACAGGGTCGGTCCCAGCATTTT.

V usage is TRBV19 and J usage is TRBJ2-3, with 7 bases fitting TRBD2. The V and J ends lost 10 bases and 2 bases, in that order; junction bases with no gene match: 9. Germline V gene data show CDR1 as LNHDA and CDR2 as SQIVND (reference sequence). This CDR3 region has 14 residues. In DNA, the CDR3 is TGTGCCACCCTCTCTGAGCGGGACACAGATACGCAGTATTTT. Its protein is CATLSERDTDTQYF.

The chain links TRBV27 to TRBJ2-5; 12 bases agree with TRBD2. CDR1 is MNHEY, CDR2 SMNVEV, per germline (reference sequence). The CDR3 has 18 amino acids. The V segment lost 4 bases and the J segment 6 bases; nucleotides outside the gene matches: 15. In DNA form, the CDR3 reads TGTGCCAGCAGTTCCCAGACTAGCGGGAGAATCACCCTACAGACCCAGTACTTC. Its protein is CASSSQTSGRITLQTQYF.

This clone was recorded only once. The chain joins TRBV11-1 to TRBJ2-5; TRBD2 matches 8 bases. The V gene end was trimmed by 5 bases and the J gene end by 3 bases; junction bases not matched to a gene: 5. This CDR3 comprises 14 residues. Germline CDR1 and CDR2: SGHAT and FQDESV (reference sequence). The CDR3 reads CASSPLAAKETQYF. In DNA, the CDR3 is TGTGCCAGCAGCCCACTAGCGGCTAAAGAGACCCAGTACTTC.

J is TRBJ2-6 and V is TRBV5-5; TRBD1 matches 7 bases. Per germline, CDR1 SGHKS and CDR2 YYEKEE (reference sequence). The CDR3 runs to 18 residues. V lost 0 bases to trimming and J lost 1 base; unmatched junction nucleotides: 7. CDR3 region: CASSLGGGAFSGANVLTF. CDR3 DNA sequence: TGTGCCAGCAGCTTGGGAGGGGGCGCCTTTTCTGGGGCCAACGTCCTGACTTTC.

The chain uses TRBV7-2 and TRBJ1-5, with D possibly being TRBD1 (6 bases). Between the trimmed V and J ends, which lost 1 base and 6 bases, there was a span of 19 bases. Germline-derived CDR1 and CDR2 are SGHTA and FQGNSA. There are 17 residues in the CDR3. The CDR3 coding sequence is TGTGCCAGCAGCTTAGGATCGGGGGCTGTGAACGGTCAGCCCCAGCATTTT. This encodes CASSLGSGAVNGQPQHF.

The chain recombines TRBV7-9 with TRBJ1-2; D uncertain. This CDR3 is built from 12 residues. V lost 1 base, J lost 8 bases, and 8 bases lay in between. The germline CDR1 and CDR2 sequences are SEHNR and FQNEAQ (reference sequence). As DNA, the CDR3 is TGTGCCAGCAGCTTAGAACTCGGCGGCTACACCTTC. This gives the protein CASSLELGGYTF.

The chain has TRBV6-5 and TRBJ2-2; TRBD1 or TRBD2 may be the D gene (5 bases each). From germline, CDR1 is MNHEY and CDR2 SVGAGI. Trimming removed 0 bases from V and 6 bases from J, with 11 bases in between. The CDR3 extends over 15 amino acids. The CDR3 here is CASSYSISGPGELFF. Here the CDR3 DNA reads TGTGCCAGCAGTTACTCGATATCGGGACCCGGGGAGCTGTTTTTT.

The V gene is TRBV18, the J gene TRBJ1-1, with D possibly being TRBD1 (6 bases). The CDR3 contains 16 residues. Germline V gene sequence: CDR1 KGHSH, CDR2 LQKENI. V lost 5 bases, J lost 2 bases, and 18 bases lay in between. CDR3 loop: CASSSAYRDSNTEAFF. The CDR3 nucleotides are TGTGCCAGCTCATCGGCCTACAGGGACTCAAACACTGAAGCTTTCTTT.

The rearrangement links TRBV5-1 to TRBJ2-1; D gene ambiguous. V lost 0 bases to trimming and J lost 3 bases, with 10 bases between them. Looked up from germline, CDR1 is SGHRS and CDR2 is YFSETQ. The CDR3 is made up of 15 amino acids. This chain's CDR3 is CASSLDRNLYNEQFF. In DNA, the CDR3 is TGCGCCAGCAGCTTGGACCGGAATCTCTACAATGAGCAGTTCTTC.

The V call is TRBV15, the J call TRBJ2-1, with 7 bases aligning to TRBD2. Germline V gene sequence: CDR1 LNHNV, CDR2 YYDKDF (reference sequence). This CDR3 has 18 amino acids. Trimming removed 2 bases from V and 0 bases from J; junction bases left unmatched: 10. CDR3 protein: CATSRLPGLSSSYNEQFF. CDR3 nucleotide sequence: TGTGCCACCAGCAGACTTCCGGGACTATCGAGCTCCTACAATGAGCAGTTCTTC.

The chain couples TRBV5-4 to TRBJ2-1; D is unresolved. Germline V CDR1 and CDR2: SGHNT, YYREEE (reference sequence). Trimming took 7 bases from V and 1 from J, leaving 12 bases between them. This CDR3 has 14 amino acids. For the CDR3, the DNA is TGTGCCAGCGGGCCCAGAGAGTCCTACAATGAGCAGTTCTTC. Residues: CASGPRESYNEQFF.

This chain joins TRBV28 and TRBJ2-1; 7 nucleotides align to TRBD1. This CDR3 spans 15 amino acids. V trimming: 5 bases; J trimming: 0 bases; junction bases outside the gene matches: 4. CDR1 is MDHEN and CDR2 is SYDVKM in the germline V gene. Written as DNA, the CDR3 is TGTGCCAGCAGTAAGGGGACAGTCTCCTACAATGAGCAGTTCTTC. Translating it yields CASSKGTVSYNEQFF.

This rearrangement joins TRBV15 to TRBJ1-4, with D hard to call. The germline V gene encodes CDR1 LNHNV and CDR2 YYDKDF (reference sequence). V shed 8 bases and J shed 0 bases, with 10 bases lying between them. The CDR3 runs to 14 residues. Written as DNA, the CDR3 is TGTGCCACCTCCCTAGACCCAACTAATGAAAAACTGTTTTTT. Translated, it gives CATSLDPTNEKLFF.

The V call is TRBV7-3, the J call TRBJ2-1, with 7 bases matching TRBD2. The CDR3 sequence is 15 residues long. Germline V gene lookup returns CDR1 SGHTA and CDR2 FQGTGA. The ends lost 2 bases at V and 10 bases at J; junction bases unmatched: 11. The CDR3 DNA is TGTGCCAGCAGCTTATTGGGCGGGAGCCTAGGAGAGCAGTTCTTC. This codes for CASSLLGGSLGEQFF.

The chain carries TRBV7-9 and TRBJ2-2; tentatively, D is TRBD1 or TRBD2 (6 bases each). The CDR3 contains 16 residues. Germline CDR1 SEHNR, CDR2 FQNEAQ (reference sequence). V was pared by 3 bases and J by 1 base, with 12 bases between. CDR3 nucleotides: TGTGCCAGCAGCTTCCGTGGGGGGCGGAACACCGGGGAGCTGTTTTTT. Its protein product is CASSFRGGRNTGELFF.

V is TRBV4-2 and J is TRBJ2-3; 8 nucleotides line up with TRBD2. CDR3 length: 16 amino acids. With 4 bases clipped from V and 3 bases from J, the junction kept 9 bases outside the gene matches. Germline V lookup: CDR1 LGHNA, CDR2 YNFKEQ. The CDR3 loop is CASSLGTGGFTDTQYF. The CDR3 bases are TGTGCCAGCAGCCTGGGAACGGGAGGGTTTACAGATACGCAGTATTTT.

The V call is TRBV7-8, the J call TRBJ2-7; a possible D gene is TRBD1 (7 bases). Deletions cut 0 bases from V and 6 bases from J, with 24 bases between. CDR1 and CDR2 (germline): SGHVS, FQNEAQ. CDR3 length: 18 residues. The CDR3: CASSLARDSRPPKGEQYF. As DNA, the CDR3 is TGTGCCAGCAGCTTAGCGCGGGACAGTCGACCCCCTAAGGGCGAGCAGTACTTC. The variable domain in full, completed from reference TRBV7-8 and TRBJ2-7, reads GAGVSQSPRYKVAKRGQDVALRCDPISGHVSLFWYQQALGQGPEFLTYFQNEAQLDKSGLPSDRFFAERPEGSVSTLKIQRTQQEDSAVYLCASSLARDSRPPKGEQYFGPGTRLTVT.

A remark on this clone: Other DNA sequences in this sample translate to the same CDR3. CDR3 nucleotide sequence: TGCGCCAGCAGCTTATATGGCGGGGCGAGCTCCTACAATGAGCAGTTCTTC. The encoded protein is CASSLYGGASSYNEQFF. The V gene is TRBV5-1, the J gene TRBJ2-1; TRBD2 might be the D (6 bases). Germline CDR1 reads SGHRS; CDR2 reads YFSETQ. The CDR3 is made up of 17 amino acids. The V and J ends lost 2 bases and 0 bases respectively, with 15 bases between them.

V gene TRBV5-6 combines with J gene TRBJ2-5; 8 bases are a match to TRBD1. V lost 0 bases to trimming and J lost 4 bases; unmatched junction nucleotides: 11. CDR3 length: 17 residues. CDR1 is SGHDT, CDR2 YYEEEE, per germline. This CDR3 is CASSLVRLTGEGETQYF. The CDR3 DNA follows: TGTGCCAGCAGCTTGGTCCGACTGACAGGGGAAGGAGAGACCCAGTACTTC. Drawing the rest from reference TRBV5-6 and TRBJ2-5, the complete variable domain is DAGVTQSPTHLIKTRGQQVTLRCSPKSGHDTVSWYQQALGQGPQFIFQYYEEEERQRGNFPDRFSGHQFPNYSSELNVNALLLGDSALYLCASSLVRLTGEGETQYFGPGTRLLVL.

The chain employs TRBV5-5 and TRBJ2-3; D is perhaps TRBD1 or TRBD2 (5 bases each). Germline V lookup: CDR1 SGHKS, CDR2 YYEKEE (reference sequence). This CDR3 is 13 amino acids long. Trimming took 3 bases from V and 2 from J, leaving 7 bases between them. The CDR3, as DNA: TGTGCCAGCAGCTGGGGGTTCACAGATACGCAGTATTTT. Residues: CASSWGFTDTQYF.